This T cell receptor (beta chain) is from a study of T cell clonotyping in hematopoietic cell transplantation. Germline values: CDR1 MNHEY, CDR2 SVGAGI. The length of the CDR3 is 13 residues. Trimming removed 6 bases at V and 3 bases at J, with 11 bases between. Blood collection times were about day -28 and days 30, 100, 180 posttransplant. This clone was observed a single time. Sequencing used immunoSEQ multiplex PCR; TCRdb keeps in-frame clones, though not all of them. The table has nearly 9,500 clones, 95% to 97% seen once; the top ten hold approximately 2.4%. The clonotype comes from a male patient between 60 and 69 years old who had an allogeneic stem cell transplant from a related donor, so the T cells may come from the graft donor. Some clones in this sample may be carry-over from other donors' samples. This rearrangement joins TRBV6-5 to TRBJ1-2; D is undetermined. The specimen comprised peripheral blood mononuclear cells, sampled 100 days after allogeneic stem cell transplant. The CDR3, as DNA: TGTGCCAGCAGCACCGATCGAGACTATGGCTACACCTTC. This sequence encodes CASSTDRDYGYTF.